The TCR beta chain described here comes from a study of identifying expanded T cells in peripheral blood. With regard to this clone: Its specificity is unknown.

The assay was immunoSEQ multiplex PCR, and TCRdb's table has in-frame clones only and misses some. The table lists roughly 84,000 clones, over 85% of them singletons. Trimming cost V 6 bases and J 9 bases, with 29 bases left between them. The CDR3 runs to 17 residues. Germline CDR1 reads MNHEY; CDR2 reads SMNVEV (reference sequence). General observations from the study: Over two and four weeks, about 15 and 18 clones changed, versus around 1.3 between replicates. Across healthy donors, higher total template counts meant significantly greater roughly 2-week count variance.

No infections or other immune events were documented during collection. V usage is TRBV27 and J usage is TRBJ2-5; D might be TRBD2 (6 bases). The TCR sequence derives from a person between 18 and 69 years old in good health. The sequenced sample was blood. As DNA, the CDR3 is TGTGCCAGCAGCCTACTGGGTTCCAAGCGGGCGGCGCGGGCCCAGTACTTC. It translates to CASSLLGSKRAARAQYF.